This TCR beta chain was profiled in a study of post-analysis software for immune sequencing data. Unique molecular identifiers were present in the TCR beta cDNA libraries. TCRdb re-called the PCR reads with MiXCR, one entry per CDR3 protein. The data contain fewer than 550,000 distinct CDR3 sequences, around a third of them singletons. The CDR3 sequence is 13 residues long. From germline, CDR1 is SNHLY and CDR2 FYNNEI. In the case of this clonotype: Its antigen is undetermined.

Study conclusions and caveats: Higher frequency in patients than in controls was seen for about 5 TRBV segments, with TRBV5-6, TRBV5-1 and TRBV20-1 among them.

The V gene is TRBV2, the J gene TRBJ2-1, with no clear D. TRBJ2-7 matches the DNA end more closely, so the J call is doubtful. Sequenced: blood. The clonotype comes from a girl aged 2-17 years with multiple sclerosis. The CDR3 loop reads CASSEDRYNEQYF. The CDR3 region has the DNA TGTGCCAGCAGTGAAGACCGGTACAATGAGCAGTACTTC.